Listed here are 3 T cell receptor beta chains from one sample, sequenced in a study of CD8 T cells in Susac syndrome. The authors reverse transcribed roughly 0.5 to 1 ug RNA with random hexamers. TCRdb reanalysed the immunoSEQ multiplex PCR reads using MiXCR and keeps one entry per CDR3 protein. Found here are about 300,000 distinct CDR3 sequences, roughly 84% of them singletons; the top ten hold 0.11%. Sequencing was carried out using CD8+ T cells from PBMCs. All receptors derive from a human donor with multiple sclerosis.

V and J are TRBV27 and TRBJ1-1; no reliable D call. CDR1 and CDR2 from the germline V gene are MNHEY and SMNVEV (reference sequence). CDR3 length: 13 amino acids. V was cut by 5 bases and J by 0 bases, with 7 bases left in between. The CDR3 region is CASSISMNTEAFF. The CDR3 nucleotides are TGTGCCAGCAGTATCAGTATGAACACTGAAGCTTTCTTT.

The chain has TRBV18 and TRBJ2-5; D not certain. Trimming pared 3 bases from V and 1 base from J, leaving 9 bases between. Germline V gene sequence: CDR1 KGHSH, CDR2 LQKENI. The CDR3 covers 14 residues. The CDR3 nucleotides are TGTGCCAGCTCACCGAACAGTCTCCAAGAGACCCAGTACTTC. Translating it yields CASSPNSLQETQYF.

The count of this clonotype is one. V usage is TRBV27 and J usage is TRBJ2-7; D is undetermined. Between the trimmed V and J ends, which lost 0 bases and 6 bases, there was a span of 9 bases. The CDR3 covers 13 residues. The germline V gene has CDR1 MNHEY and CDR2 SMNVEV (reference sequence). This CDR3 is CASSLSIRSEQYF. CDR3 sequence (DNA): TGTGCCAGCAGTTTATCGATCAGGAGCGAGCAGTACTTC.